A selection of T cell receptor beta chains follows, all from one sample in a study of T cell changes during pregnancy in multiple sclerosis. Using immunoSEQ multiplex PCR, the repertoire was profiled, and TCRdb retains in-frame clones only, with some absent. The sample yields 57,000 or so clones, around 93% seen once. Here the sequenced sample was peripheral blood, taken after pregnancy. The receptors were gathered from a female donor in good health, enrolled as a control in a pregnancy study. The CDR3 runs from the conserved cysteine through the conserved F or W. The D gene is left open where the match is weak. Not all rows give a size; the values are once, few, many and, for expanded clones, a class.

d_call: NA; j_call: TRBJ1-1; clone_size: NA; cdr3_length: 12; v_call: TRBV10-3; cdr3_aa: CAISQSDTEAFF; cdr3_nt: TGTGCCATCAGCCAATCAGACACTGAAGCTTTCTTT
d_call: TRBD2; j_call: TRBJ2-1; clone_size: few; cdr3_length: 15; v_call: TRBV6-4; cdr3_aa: CASSDSSGSYNEQFF; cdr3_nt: TGTGCCAGCAGTGACTCTAGCGGGTCCTACAATGAGCAGTTCTTC
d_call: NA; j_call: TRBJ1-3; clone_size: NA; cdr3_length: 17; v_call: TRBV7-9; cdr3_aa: CASSSAAGGYSGNTIYF; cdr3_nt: TGTGCCAGCAGCTCCGCTGCGGGGGGATACTCTGGAAACACCATATATTTT
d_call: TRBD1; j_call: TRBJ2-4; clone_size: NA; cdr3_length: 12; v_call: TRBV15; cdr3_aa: CATSRDRDREYF; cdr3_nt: TGTGCCACCAGCAGAGATCGGGACAGGGAGTACTTC
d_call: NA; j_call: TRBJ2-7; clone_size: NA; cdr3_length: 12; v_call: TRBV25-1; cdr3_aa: CASRAGGREQYF; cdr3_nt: TGTGCCAGCAGGGCAGGGGGGCGCGAGCAGTACTTC
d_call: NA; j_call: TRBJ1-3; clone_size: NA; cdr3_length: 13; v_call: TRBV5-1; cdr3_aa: CASSETPGNTIYF; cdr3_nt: TGCGCCAGCTCGGAGACGCCTGGAAACACCATATATTTT
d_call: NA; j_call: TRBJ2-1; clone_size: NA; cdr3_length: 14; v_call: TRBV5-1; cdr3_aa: CASSLAGAYNEQFF; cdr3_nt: TGCGCCAGCAGCTTGGCGGGAGCATACAATGAGCAGTTCTTC
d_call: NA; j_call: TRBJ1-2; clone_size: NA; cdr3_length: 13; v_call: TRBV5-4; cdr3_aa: CASSFGDIYGYTF; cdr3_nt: TGTGCCAGCAGCTTTGGGGACATCTATGGCTACACCTTC
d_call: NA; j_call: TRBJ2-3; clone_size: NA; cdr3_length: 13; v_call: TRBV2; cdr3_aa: CASKGGWSDTQYF; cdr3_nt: TGTGCCAGCAAAGGGGGTTGGTCAGATACGCAGTATTTT
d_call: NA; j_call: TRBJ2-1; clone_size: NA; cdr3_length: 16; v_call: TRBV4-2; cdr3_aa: CASSQDAGTAYNEQFF; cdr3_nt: TGTGCCAGCAGCCAAGACGCCGGGACTGCATACAATGAGCAGTTCTTC
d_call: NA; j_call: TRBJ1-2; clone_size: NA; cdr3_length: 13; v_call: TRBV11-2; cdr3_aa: CASSFGGNYGYTF; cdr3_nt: TGTGCCAGCAGCTTTGGGGGGAACTATGGCTACACCTTC
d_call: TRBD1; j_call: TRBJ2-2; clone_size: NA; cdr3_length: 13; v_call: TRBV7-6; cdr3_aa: CASSEQGAGELFF; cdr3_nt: TGTGCCAGCAGCGAGCAGGGGGCCGGGGAGCTGTTTTTT
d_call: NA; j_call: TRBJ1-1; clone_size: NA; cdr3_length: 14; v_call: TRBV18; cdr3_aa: CASSPPNWNTEAFF; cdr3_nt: TGTGCCAGCTCACCCCCGAACTGGAACACTGAAGCTTTCTTT
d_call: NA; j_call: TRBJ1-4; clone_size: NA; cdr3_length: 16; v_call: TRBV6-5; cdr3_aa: CASSYNYRVPGEKLFF; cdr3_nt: TGTGCCAGCAGTTATAACTACAGGGTTCCAGGGGAAAAACTGTTTTTT
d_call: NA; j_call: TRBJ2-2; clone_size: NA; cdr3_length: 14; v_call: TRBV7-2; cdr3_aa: CASSPDSNTGELFF; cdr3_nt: TGTGCCAGCAGCCCGGACAGCAACACCGGGGAGCTGTTTTTT
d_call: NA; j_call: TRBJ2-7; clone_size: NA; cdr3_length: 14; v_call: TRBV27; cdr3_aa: CASSLFDSYYEQYF; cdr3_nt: TGTGCCAGCAGTTTATTTGACAGTTACTACGAGCAGTACTTC
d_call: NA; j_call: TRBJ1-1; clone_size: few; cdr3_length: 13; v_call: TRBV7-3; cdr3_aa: CASSFGMNTEAFF; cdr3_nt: TGTGCCAGCAGCTTTGGCATGAACACTGAAGCTTTCTTT
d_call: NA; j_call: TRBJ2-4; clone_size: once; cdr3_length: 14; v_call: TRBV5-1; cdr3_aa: CASSLGYNRDIQYF; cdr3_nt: TGCGCCAGCAGCTTGGGATATAATCGGGACATTCAGTACTTC
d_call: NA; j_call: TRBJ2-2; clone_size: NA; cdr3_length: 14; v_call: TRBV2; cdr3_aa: CASTENSNAGELFF; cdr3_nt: TGTGCCAGCACCGAGAACAGTAACGCCGGGGAGCTGTTTTTT
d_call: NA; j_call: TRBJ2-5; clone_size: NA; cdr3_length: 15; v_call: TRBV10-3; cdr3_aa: CAISDRGGAGETQYF; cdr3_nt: TGTGCCATCAGTGACCGAGGGGGGGCCGGAGAGACCCAGTACTTC
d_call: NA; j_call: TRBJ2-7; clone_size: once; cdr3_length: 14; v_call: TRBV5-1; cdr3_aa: CASCAGDISYEQYF; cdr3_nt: TGCGCCAGCTGTGCCGGGGATATCTCCTACGAGCAGTACTTC
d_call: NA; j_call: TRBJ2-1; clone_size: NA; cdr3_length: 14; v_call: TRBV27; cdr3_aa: CASSFRVHTDEQFF; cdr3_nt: TGTGCCAGCAGTTTTCGGGTTCATACGGATGAGCAGTTCTTC
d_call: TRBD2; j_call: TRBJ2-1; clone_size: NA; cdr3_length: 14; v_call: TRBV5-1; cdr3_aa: CASGGRGGPNEQFF; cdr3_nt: TGCGCCAGCGGGGGTCGGGGGGGACCCAATGAGCAGTTCTTC
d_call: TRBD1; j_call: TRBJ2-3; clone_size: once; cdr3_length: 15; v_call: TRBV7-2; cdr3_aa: CASSSNRGLSDTQYF; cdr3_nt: TGTGCCAGCAGCTCGAACAGGGGGCTGTCAGATACGCAGTATTTT
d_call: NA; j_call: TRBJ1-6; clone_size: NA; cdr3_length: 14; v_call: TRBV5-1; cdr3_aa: CASSLGAGDSPLHF; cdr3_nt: TGCGCCAGCAGCTTGGGGGCAGGGGATTCACCCCTCCACTTT
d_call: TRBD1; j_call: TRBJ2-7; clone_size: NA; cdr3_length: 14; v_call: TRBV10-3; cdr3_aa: CASIPGQGPYEQYF; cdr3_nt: TGTGCCTCCATACCGGGACAGGGCCCCTACGAGCAGTACTTC
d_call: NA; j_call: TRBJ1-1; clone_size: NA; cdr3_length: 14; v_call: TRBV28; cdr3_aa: CASSLSPTGGKAFF; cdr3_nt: TGTGCCAGCAGTTTATCCCCGACAGGCGGTAAAGCTTTCTTT
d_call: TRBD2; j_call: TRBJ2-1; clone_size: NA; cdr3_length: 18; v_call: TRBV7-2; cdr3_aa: CASSLAQGSGDPYNEQFF; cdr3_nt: TGTGCCAGCAGCTTAGCGCAGGGTAGCGGGGATCCCTACAATGAGCAGTTCTTC
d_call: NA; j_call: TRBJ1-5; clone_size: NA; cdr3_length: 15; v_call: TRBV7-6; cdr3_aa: CASSVAGGPNQPQHF; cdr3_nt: TGTGCCAGCAGCGTGGCGGGGGGCCCGAATCAGCCCCAGCATTTT
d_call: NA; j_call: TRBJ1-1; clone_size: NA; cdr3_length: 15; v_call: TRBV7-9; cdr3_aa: CASSPGDAGDTEAFF; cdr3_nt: TGTGCCAGCAGCCCGGGGGATGCGGGGGACACTGAAGCTTTCTTT
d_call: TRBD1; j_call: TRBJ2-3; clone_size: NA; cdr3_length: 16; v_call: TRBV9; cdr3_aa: CASSARPGQGTDTQYF; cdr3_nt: TGTGCCAGCAGCGCCCGTCCGGGACAGGGGACAGATACGCAGTATTTT
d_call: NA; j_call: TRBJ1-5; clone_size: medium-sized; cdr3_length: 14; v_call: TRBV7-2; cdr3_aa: CASSLGSGGQPQHF; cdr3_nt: TGTGCCAGCAGCTTAGGTTCGGGGGGACAGCCCCAGCATTTT
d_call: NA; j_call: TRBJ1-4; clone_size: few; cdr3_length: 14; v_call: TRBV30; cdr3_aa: CAWSVGGGYEKLFF; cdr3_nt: TGTGCCTGGAGTGTAGGGGGGGGGTATGAAAAACTGTTTTTT
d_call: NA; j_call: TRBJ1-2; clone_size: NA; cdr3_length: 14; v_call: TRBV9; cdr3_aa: CASSVDRWGYGYTF; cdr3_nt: TGTGCCAGCAGCGTCGACAGGTGGGGTTATGGCTACACCTTC
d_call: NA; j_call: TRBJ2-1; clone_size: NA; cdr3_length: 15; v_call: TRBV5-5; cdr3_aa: CASSLERPSRGEQFF; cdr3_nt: TGTGCCAGCAGCTTGGAGCGGCCTAGCCGGGGTGAGCAGTTCTTC